This TCR beta chain was identified during a study of Ad26.COV2.S vaccination and SARS-CoV-2 variants. The treatment is: around 19 received Ad26.COV2.S at low or high dose, single or two shots; several received placebo; per-sample allocation not given. Specimen acquisition occurred on day 63 following the initial vaccine or placebo injection. Built on an Ad26 vector, the vaccine expressed Wuhan-strain SARS-CoV-2 spike. Sequenced by immunoSEQ multiplex PCR; TCRdb stores in-frame clones only, minus some. The table includes over 300,000 clones, under 90% detected once. Study-wide results and limits: People who got the vaccine or the placebo had similar non-spike TCR breadth.

To note about this clone: As yet, its antigen is unknown.

The clonotype was recovered from a person aged 18-65 years who received the Ad26.COV2.S COVID-19 vaccine or a placebo. This sample comprised peripheral blood, obtained in a trial of Ad26.COV2.S vaccine versus placebo.

Written as DNA, the CDR3 is TGTGCCAGCAGCTTAGTTGGGACAGGGCGAATTTACGAGCAGTACTTC. Protein: CASSLVGTGRIYEQYF. The V call is TRBV11-2, the J call TRBJ2-7; 9 bases match TRBD1. The V and J ends lost 1 base and 4 bases, in that order; junction bases with no gene match: 8. Germline V lookup: CDR1 SGHAT, CDR2 FQNNGV. The CDR3 totals 16 residues. Together with reference TRBV11-2 and TRBJ2-7, the CDR3 gives the full variable domain: EAGVAQSPRYKIIEKRQSVAFWCNPISGHATLYWYQQILGQGPKLLIQFQNNGVVDDSQLPKDRFSAERLKGVDSTLKIQPAKLEDSAVYLCASSLVGTGRIYEQYFGPGTRLTVT.